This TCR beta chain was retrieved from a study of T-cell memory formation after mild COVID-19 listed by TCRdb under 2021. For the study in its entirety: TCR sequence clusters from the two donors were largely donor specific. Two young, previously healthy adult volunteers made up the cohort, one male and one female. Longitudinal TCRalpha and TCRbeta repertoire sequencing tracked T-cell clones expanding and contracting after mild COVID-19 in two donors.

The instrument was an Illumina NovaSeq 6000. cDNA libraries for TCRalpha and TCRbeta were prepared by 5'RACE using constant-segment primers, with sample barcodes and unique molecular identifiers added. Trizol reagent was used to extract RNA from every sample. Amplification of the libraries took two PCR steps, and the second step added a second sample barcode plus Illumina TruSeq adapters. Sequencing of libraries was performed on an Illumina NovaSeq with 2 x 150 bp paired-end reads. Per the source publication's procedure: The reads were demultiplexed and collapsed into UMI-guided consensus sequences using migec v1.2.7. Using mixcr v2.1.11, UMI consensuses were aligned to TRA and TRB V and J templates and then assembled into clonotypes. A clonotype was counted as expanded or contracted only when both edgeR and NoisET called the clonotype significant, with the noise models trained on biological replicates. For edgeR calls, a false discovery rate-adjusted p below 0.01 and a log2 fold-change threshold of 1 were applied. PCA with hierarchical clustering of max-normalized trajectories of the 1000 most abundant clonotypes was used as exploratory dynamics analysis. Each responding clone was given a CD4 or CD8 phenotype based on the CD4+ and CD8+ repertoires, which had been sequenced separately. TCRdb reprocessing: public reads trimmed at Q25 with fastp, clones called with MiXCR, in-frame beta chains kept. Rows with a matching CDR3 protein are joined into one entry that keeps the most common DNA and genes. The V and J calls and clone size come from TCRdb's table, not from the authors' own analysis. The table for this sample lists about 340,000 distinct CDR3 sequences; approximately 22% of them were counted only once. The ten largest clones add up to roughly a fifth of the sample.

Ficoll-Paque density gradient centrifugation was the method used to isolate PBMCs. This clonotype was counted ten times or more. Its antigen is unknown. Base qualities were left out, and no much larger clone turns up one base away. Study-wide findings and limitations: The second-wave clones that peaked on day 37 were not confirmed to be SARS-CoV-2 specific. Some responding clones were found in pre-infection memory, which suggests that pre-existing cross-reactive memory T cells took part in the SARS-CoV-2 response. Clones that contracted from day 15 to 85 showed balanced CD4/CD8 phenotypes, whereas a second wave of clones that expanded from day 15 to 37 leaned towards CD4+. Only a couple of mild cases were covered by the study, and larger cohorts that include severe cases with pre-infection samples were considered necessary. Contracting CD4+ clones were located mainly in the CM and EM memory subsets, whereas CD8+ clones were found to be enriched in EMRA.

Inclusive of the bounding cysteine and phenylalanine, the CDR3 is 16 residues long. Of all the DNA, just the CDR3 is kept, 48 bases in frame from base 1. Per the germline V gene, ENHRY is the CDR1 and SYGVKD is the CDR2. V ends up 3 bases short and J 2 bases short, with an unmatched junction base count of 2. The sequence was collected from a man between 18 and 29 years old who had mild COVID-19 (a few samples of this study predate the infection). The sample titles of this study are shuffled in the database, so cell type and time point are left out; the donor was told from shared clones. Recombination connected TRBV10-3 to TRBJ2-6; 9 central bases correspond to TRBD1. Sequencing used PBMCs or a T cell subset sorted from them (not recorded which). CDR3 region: CAISDGTGPGANVLTF. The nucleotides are TGTGCCATCAGTGACGGGACAGGGCCTGGGGCCAACGTCCTGACTTTC.